This T cell receptor (beta chain) was recovered during a study of T-cell reconstitution after alpha-beta-depleted transplantation in children. In its sample, this clonotype was seen many times. CDR3 length equals 13 residues. In germline, CDR1 is SGHRS, CDR2 YFSETQ. V was clipped by 0 bases and J by 7 bases, with 8 bases between them. The TCRbeta library incorporated unique molecular identifiers. TCRdb fed the PCR reads into MiXCR, producing one record per CDR3 protein. The sample consists of fewer than 550,000 distinct CDR3 sequences, roughly 11% of them appearing once. The clonotype was recovered from a human donor who donated a stem cell graft to a child with acute myeloid leukemia. The specimen was PBMCs from the stem cell graft donor, collected from the stem cell graft. The chain recombines TRBV5-1 with TRBJ2-1; the D is unclear. CDR3 loop: CASSLGLRNEQFF. The CDR3 DNA reads as TGCGCCAGCAGCTTGGGGTTACGAAATGAGCAGTTCTTC.